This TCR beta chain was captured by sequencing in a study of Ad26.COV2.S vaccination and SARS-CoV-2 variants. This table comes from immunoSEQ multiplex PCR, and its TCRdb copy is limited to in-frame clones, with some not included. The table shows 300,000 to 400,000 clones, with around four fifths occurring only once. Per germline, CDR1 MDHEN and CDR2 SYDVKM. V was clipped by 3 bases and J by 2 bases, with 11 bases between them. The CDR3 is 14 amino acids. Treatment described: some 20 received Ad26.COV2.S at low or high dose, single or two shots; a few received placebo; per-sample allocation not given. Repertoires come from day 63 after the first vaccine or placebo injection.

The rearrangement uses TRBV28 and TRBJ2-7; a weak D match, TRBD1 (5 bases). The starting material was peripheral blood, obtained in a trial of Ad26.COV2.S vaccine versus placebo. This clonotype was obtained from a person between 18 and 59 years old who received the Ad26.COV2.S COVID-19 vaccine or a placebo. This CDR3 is CASSFATVAYEQYF. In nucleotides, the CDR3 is TGTGCCAGCAGTTTCGCGACAGTGGCCTACGAGCAGTACTTC.